The 20 T cell receptor beta chains presented below share a single source sample, sequenced in a study of tumor and adjacent non-tumor tissue in lung cancer. A modified ARM-PCR protocol with three rounds of nested PCR amplified TCRbeta. TCRdb re-called the multiplex PCR reads through MiXCR, storing one row per CDR3 protein. The data contain roughly 67,000 distinct CDR3 sequences, just under 60% of them singletons. No cell sorting was done before RNA was extracted from the tissue. The source material was lung tumor tissue. The receptors come from a man between 50 and 59 years old with non-small cell lung cancer.

About this clonotype: One end of the junction is discordant with germline, which a read error may explain. V gene TRBV11-2 combines with J gene TRBJ2-5; D possibly corresponds to TRBD2 (6 bases). From germline, CDR1 is SGHAT and CDR2 FQNNGV. The CDR3 is 15 amino acids. CDR3 nucleotides: TGTGCCAGCGGCCCGGAGCGGTTCGGGAGTGAGACCCAATACTTC. It translates to CASGPERFGSETQYF.

On this clonotype: This CDR3 fails to terminate in the conserved phenylalanine or tryptophan, so it likely reflects a read error. The chain is built from TRBV7-9 and TRBJ1-1, with 9 bases aligning to TRBD1. The CDR3 spans 15 residues. The V gene's germline CDR1 is SEHNR and CDR2 FQNEAQ (reference sequence). CDR3 residues: CASSLGTGANTEAFL. CDR3 nucleotides: TGTGCCAGCAGCTTAGGGACAGGGGCGAACACTGAGGCTTTCCTT.

The chain links TRBV7-9 to TRBJ1-6; D is unclear. The V gene lost 1 base and the J gene lost 9 bases, with 7 bases spanning the gap. Per the germline V gene, CDR1 is SEHNR and CDR2 is FQNEAQ (reference sequence). The CDR3 has 13 residues. The CDR3: CASSLEVASPLHF. The CDR3 coding sequence is TGTGCCAGCAGCTTAGAAGTCGCTTCACCCCTCCACTTT. The full variable domain, in which reference TRBV7-9 and TRBJ1-6 provide the parts outside the CDR3, is DTGVSQNPRHKITKRGQNVTFRCDPISEHNRLYWYRQTLGQGPEFLTYFQNEAQLEKSRLLSDRFSAERPKGSFSTLEIQRTEQGDSAMYLCASSLEVASPLHFGNGTRLTVT.

This clonotype has a count of ten or more. This sequence joins TRBV2 and TRBJ2-1; D uncertain. CDR1 and CDR2 from the germline V gene are SNHLY and FYNNEI. This CDR3 contains 14 residues. The V end was cut by 7 bases, the J end by 0 bases, with 10 bases between. CDR3 nucleotides: TGTGCCAGCAAAGCGCCTAGCTCCTACAATGAGCAGTTCTTC. The encoded protein is CASKAPSSYNEQFF.

About this clonotype itself: This may be a read error, as it is one base from a much larger clone. In nucleotides, the CDR3 is TGTGCCAGCAGTTTATTTCCTCACACAGATACGCAGTATTTT. Translation: CASSLFPHTDTQYF. The J gene is TRBJ2-3, the V gene TRBV12-3 or TRBV12-4; the D is unclear. Trimming removed 2 bases from V and 2 bases from J, with 8 bases in between. This CDR3 region has 14 residues.

Turning to this clonotype: Its ends do not fully match the called genes, so a read error is possible. The chain is built from TRBV29-1 and TRBJ2-7; 7 bases are a match to TRBD2. The CDR3 is 12 residues long. Germline lookup yields CDR1 SQVTM and CDR2 ANQGSEA. The CDR3 coding sequence is TGCAGCGTTGGCAGCGGGGTCTACGAGGAGTACTTC. This translates into CSVGSGVYEEYF.

On this clonotype itself: A clone one base away is much larger, so this may be a read error. The missing conserved phenylalanine or tryptophan at the end of this CDR3 makes a read error likely. The chain combines TRBV10-3 with TRBJ2-5; 9 nucleotides align to TRBD2. Germline values: CDR1 ENHRY, CDR2 SYGVKD. Trimming cost V 6 bases and J 5 bases; bases outside gene matches: 7. The CDR3 extends over 14 amino acids. This CDR3 is CAIRPGTSSETQYL. In nucleotides, the CDR3 is TGTGCCATCAGACCCGGGACTAGCTCGGAGACCCAGTACTTA.

Regarding this clonotype: With a much larger clone just one base away, this may be a read error. The chain has TRBV20-1 and TRBJ2-1; 7 nucleotides agree with TRBD2. Germline values: CDR1 DFQATT, CDR2 SNEGSKA (reference sequence). CDR3 size: 16 residues. With V trimmed by 0 bases and J by 5 bases, 10 bases remained unmatched. The CDR3 sequence is CSARDLPGGGNNEQFF. Written as DNA, the CDR3 is TGCAGTGCTAGAGATTTACCTGGCGGGGGTAACAATGAGCAGTTCTTC.

As to this clonotype: A junction boundary mismatches the germline segment, possibly from a read error. The gene calls are TRBV5-6 and TRBJ2-7, with D possibly matching TRBD1 (6 bases). Germline loops: CDR1 SGHDT, CDR2 YYEEEE. The CDR3 spans 15 residues. The CDR3 nucleotides are TGTACCAGCAGCTTGGACAGAATGCACTCCTACGAGCGGTACTTC. Translated, it gives CTSSLDRMHSYERYF.

Regarding this clonotype: A much larger clone lies one base from this, so it may be a read error. This chain joins TRBV6-5 and TRBJ2-3, with D maybe TRBD2 (5 bases). The germline V gene has CDR1 MNHEY and CDR2 SVGAGI. The length of the CDR3 is 12 residues. The CDR3 bases are TGTGCCAGGAGTTACTCTGGGAGCACGCAGTATTTT. Protein sequence: CARSYSGSTQYF.

Of note for this clonotype: A clone one base away is much larger, so this may be a read error. Here the CDR3 omits its conserved ending phenylalanine or tryptophan, so a read error is the likely source. This chain joins TRBV12-5 and TRBJ2-1; the D is unclear. The germline CDR1 and CDR2 sequences are LGHNT and FRNRAP. V was shortened by 1 base and J by 10 bases, with 8 bases between the two germline ends. This CDR3 spans 12 amino acids. The CDR3 here is CASGLGVGEQFY. CDR3 coding DNA: TGTGCTAGTGGTTTGGGAGTAGGGGAGCAGTTCTAC.

For the CDR3, the DNA is TGTGCCAGCAGCTTAGCGGGGTGTGACTACGAGCAGTACTTC. Translated: CASSLAGCDYEQYF. The chain uses TRBV7-9 and TRBJ2-7; D gene unclear. This CDR3 region has 14 residues. Trimming cost V 0 bases and J 3 bases, with 9 bases left between them. Germline V gives CDR1 SEHNR, CDR2 FQNEAQ (reference sequence). Supplemented by reference TRBV7-9 and TRBJ2-7, the full variable domain reads DTGVSQNPRHKITKRGQNVTFRCDPISEHNRLYWYRQTLGQGPEFLTYFQNEAQLEKSRLLSDRFSAERPKGSFSTLEIQRTEQGDSAMYLCASSLAGCDYEQYFGPGTRLTVT.

The V gene is TRBV15, the J gene TRBJ2-3; D may be TRBD2 (5 bases). Looked up from germline, CDR1 is LNHNV and CDR2 is YYDKDF (reference sequence). Trimming pared 0 bases from V and 6 bases from J, leaving 16 bases between. This CDR3 has 16 amino acids. The CDR3 sequence is CATSREVRLALDTQYF. The CDR3 DNA sequence: TGTGCCACCAGCAGAGAAGTACGGCTAGCCCTGGATACGCAGTATTTT.

In regard to this clonotype: At one boundary the junction diverges from the germline segment, which might be a read error. The CDR3 DNA sequence: TGTGCCTGCAGTTTCGGGGGGGGGTACAATAAGCAGTTATTC. It yields the protein CACSFGGGYNKQLF. This chain links TRBV12-3 or TRBV12-4 with TRBJ2-1; 8 bases line up with TRBD2. The CDR3 consists of 14 residues.

Details on this clonotype: A read error may be the cause here, since a much bigger clone is one base away. The rearrangement joins TRBV29-1 to TRBJ1-5; D gene ambiguous. Germline CDR1 SQVTM, CDR2 ANQGSEA. The CDR3 is 8 amino acids. CDR3 in amino acids: CGVGPQQF. CDR3 nucleotide sequence: TGCGGGGTTGGGCCCCAGCAATTT.

As to this clonotype: This clone may be a read error of a much larger clone one base away. Given the absence of the conserved phenylalanine or tryptophan at the CDR3 end, a read error is likely. The chain employs TRBV12-3 or TRBV12-4 and TRBJ1-4; 8 nucleotides agree with TRBD1. The CDR3 is 14 residues long. The V segment lost 4 bases and the J segment 8 bases; nucleotides outside the gene matches: 6. CDR3 in DNA: TGTGCCAGCAGTTCTCAGGGGGCGCAAGAAAAACTGTTTTCT. Translation gives CASSSQGAQEKLFS.

J is TRBJ2-7 and V is TRBV4-2; D call uncertain. The CDR3 has 15 amino acids. In germline, CDR1 is LGHNA, CDR2 YNFKEQ. Trimming pared 8 bases from V and 0 bases from J, leaving 17 bases between. This CDR3 reads CASRDPGSYSYEQYF. The CDR3 coding sequence is TGTGCCAGCCGCGACCCCGGGTCCTACTCCTACGAGCAGTACTTC.

Concerning this clonotype: This may arise from a read error, as a much more abundant clone is one base away. No conserved phenylalanine or tryptophan ends this CDR3, so it is likely a read error. V and J are TRBV10-3 and TRBJ2-7; 8 bases fit TRBD2. The length of the CDR3 is 11 residues. Germline V lookup: CDR1 ENHRY, CDR2 SYGVKD. With 8 bases clipped from V and 4 bases from J, the junction kept 1 base outside the gene matches. CDR3 nucleotides: TGTGCCATCTCGGGGGGGTACGAGCAGTACTCC. Its translation is CAISGGYEQYS.

V usage is TRBV25-1 and J usage is TRBJ2-3; TRBD2 matches at 13 bases. The CDR3 is made up of 15 amino acids. J lost 3 bases, V lost 6 bases, and 3 bases had no gene match. Germline V gene lookup returns CDR1 MGHDK and CDR2 SYGVNS. The CDR3 coding sequence is TGTGCCAGCAGACCGACTAGCGGGAGGACAGATACGCAGTATTTT. It is translated as CASRPTSGRTDTQYF.

The V call is TRBV11-2, the J call TRBJ2-1; D may match TRBD1 or TRBD2 (5 bases each). Trimming cost V 7 bases and J 1 base, with 17 bases left between them. The CDR3 loop spans 16 amino acids. Germline-derived CDR1 and CDR2 are SGHAT and FQNNGV. The chain's CDR3 is CASTATEGMSYNEQFF. In nucleotides, the CDR3 is TGTGCCAGCACCGCAACCGAGGGGATGTCCTACAATGAGCAGTTCTTC.